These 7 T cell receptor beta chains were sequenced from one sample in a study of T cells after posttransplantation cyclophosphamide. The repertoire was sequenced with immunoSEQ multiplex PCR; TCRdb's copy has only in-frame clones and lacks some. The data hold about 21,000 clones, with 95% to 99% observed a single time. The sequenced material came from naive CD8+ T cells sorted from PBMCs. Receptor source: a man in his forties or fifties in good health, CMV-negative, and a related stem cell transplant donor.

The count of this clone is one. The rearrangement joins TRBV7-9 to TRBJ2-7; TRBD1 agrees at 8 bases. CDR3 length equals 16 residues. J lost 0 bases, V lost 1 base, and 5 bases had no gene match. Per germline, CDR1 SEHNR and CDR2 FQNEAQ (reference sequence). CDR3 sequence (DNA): TGTGCCAGCAGCTTAGAGACAGGGGCCCTCTCCTACGAGCAGTACTTC. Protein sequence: CASSLETGALSYEQYF.

CDR3 coding DNA: TGTGCCAGTAGTATACGGGACTACAACTACAATGAGCAGTTCTTC. Translation: CASSIRDYNYNEQFF. The chain uses TRBV19 and TRBJ2-1; 7 nucleotides match TRBD2. CDR3 size: 15 residues. The germline CDR1 and CDR2 sequences are LNHDA and SQIVND (reference sequence). V was clipped by 2 bases and J by 3 bases; unmatched bases: 4.

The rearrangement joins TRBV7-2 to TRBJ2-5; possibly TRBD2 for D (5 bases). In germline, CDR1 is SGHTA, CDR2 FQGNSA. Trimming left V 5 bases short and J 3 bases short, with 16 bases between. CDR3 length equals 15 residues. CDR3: CASSTYLREEETQYF. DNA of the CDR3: TGTGCCAGCAGCACCTATCTCCGGGAAGAAGAGACCCAGTACTTC.

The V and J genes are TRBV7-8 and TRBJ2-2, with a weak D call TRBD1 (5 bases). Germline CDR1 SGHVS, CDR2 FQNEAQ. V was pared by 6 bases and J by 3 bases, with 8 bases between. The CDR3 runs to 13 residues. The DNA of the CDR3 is TGTGCCAGCAGTTCAGGGTACACCGGGGAGCTGTTTTTT. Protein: CASSSGYTGELFF.

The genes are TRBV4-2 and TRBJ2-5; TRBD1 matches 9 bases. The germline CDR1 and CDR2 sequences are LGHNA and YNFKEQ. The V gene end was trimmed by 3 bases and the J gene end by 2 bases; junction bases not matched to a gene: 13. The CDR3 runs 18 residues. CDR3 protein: CASSHQKMGQGRQETQYF. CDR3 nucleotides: TGTGCCAGCAGCCACCAGAAGATGGGACAGGGAAGGCAAGAGACCCAGTACTTC.

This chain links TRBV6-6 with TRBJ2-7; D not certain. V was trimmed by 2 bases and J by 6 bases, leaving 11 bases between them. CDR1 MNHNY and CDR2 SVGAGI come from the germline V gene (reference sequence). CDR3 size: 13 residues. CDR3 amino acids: CASSYDFQGEQYF. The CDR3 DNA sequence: TGTGCCAGCAGTTACGACTTTCAAGGCGAGCAGTACTTC.

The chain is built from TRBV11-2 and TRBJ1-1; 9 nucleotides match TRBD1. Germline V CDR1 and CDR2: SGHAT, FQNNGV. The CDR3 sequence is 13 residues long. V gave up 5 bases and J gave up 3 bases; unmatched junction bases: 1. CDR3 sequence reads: CASSRTGDTEAFF. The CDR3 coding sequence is TGTGCCAGCAGCCGGACAGGGGACACTGAAGCTTTCTTT. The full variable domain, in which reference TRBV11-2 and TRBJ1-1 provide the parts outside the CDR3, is EAGVAQSPRYKIIEKRQSVAFWCNPISGHATLYWYQQILGQGPKLLIQFQNNGVVDDSQLPKDRFSAERLKGVDSTLKIQPAKLEDSAVYLCASSRTGDTEAFFGQGTRLTVV.